This passage covers 18 T cell receptor beta chains from one sample sequenced in a study of blood T cell repertoires in COVID-19. Here immunoSEQ multiplex PCR was the method, and the copy in TCRdb shows in-frame clones only, minus some. This sample has 350,000 to 450,000 clones; around 89% occur once, and the top ten carry about 1.1%. The sequencing input was PBMCs or T cells enriched from blood (not recorded which). These receptors were taken from a young man who had recovered from COVID-19.

This chain connects TRBV2 to TRBJ1-4; D not resolved. The CDR3 totals 11 residues. CDR1 is SNHLY and CDR2 is FYNNEI in the germline V gene. The V end was cut by 8 bases, the J end by 5 bases, with 6 bases between. In nucleotides, the CDR3 is TGTGCCAGCCGCGGGAATGAAAAACTGTTTTTT. The encoded protein is CASRGNEKLFF.

This chain connects TRBV29-1 to TRBJ2-7; tentative D call: TRBD1 (5 bases). Looked up from germline, CDR1 is SQVTM and CDR2 is ANQGSEA. The CDR3 runs 12 residues. The V end was cut by 6 bases, the J end by 2 bases, with 11 bases between. The CDR3 spells CSVEDTAYEQYF. The CDR3 DNA sequence: TGCAGCGTAGAGGACACTGCCTACGAGCAGTACTTC.

CDR3 sequence (DNA): TGCGCCAGCAGGATGACAGGGGGCGACGGAAATCAGCCCCAGCATTTT. Translated, it gives CASRMTGGDGNQPQHF. This sequence joins TRBV10-2 and TRBJ1-5; 10 bases match TRBD1. Germline-derived CDR1 and CDR2 are WSHSY and SAAADI. This CDR3 comprises 16 residues. With 6 bases clipped from V and 4 bases from J, the junction kept 9 bases outside the gene matches.

Details on this clone: The sample carries other DNA sequences with the same CDR3. The V call is TRBV5-1, the J call TRBJ1-2, with TRBD1 matching over 10 bases. The CDR3 sequence is 14 residues long. Germline CDR1 and CDR2: SGHRS and YFSETQ. V lost 3 bases to trimming and J lost 3 bases; unmatched junction nucleotides: 2. Here the CDR3 reads CASSSGTGDYGYTF. DNA of the CDR3: TGCGCCAGCAGCTCGGGGACAGGGGACTATGGCTACACCTTC.

The chain carries TRBV14 and TRBJ2-1; TRBD2 matches at 9 bases. Trimming took 0 bases from V and 7 from J; bases not matched to a gene: 7. Germline assignment: CDR1 SGHDN and CDR2 FVKESK. The CDR3 length is 16 residues. The CDR3 spells CASSQDRIAGANEQFF. The CDR3 region has the DNA TGTGCCAGCAGCCAAGATCGGATAGCGGGAGCAAATGAGCAGTTCTTC.

This chain joins TRBV19 and TRBJ2-7, with 10 bases aligning to TRBD1. CDR3 size: 15 residues. V was pared by 3 bases and J by 0 bases, with 2 bases of the junction left unmatched. The germline gives CDR1 LNHDA, CDR2 SQIVND (reference sequence). The CDR3 DNA is TGTGCCAGTAGTATGGGACAGGGGAGCTCCTACGAGCAGTACTTC. Protein: CASSMGQGSSYEQYF.

The V gene is TRBV4-1, the J gene TRBJ1-2; TRBD1 is a possible D gene (6 bases). The germline V and J ends were trimmed by 2 bases and 0 bases, with 10 bases remaining between them. This CDR3 contains 15 residues. The germline CDR1 and CDR2 sequences are MGHRA and YSYEKL. CDR3 in DNA: TGCGCCAGCAGCCAACTAGGGGGAGCTAACTATGGCTACACCTTC. Amino acids: CASSQLGGANYGYTF.

For the CDR3, the DNA is TGTGCCAGCAGTTTACGGAGCTCTGGAAACACCATATATTTT. This encodes CASSLRSSGNTIYF. J is TRBJ1-3 and V is TRBV27; D is unresolved. Trimming took 2 bases from V and 0 from J, leaving 5 bases between them. CDR1 is MNHEY, CDR2 SMNVEV, per germline (reference sequence). The CDR3 is made up of 14 amino acids.

In DNA, the CDR3 is TGTGCCAGCAGCCATACTAGCGGGAGGAATGAGCAGTTCTTC. Encoded protein: CASSHTSGRNEQFF. This sequence joins TRBV7-9 and TRBJ2-1; 12 positions agree with TRBD2. Trimming took 5 bases from V and 7 from J; bases not matched to a gene: 3. Germline V CDR1 and CDR2: SEHNR, FQNEAQ (reference sequence). The CDR3 extends over 14 amino acids.

This chain links TRBV7-9 with TRBJ2-7; D gene unclear. Trimming shortened V by 5 bases and J by 5 bases, and 10 bases separated the two germline ends. The germline gives CDR1 SEHNR, CDR2 FQNEAQ (reference sequence). The length of the CDR3 is 12 residues. Written as DNA, the CDR3 is TGTGCCAGCAGCAGATATGAGAACGAGCAGTACTTC. It is translated as CASSRYENEQYF.

A single count supports this clone. The V call is TRBV7-9, the J call TRBJ1-4; perhaps TRBD1 as D (5 bases). Germline lookup yields CDR1 SEHNR and CDR2 FQNEAQ (reference sequence). The CDR3 runs 15 residues. The V and J ends lost 5 bases and 2 bases respectively, with 12 bases between them. For the CDR3, the DNA is TGTGCCAGCAGCGCCCGGGGGGACACTAATGAAAAACTGTTTTTT. Translated: CASSARGDTNEKLFF. The whole variable domain, remainder taken from reference TRBV7-9 and TRBJ1-4, is DTGVSQNPRHKITKRGQNVTFRCDPISEHNRLYWYRQTLGQGPEFLTYFQNEAQLEKSRLLSDRFSAERPKGSFSTLEIQRTEQGDSAMYLCASSARGDTNEKLFFGSGTQLSVL.

This clone was detected only once. V gene TRBV7-9 combines with J gene TRBJ2-1, with D possibly TRBD2 on 5 matching bases. This CDR3 is built from 13 residues. V dropped 8 bases and J dropped 6 bases, with 14 bases sitting between them. Germline CDR1 is SEHNR and CDR2 is FQNEAQ (reference sequence). The CDR3: CASEEVEGNEQFF. CDR3 DNA: TGTGCCAGCGAGGAGGTAGAGGGCAATGAGCAGTTCTTC.

Remarks on this clone: A junction end diverges from the germline sequence, so it may reflect a read error. The chain has TRBV10-3 and TRBJ1-1; D is unresolved. CDR1 is ENHRY, CDR2 SYGVKD, per germline. The CDR3 is 15 residues long. This CDR3 is CAISESEPTNTEAFF. DNA for the CDR3: TGTGCCATCAGTGAGTCGGAGCCGACGAACACAGAAGCTTTCTTT.

The genes are TRBV19 and TRBJ2-7; possible D gene TRBD1, 5 bases. The CDR3 spans 15 residues. V was cut by 1 base and J by 3 bases, with 13 bases left in between. CDR1 and CDR2 from the germline V gene are LNHDA and SQIVND (reference sequence). As DNA, the CDR3 is TGTGCCAGTAGTATAGTTCTCGTCGGACACTACGAGCAGTACTTC. This encodes CASSIVLVGHYEQYF.

V usage is TRBV18 and J usage is TRBJ1-3; D may be TRBD1 (6 bases). V was pared by 3 bases and J by 0 bases, with 15 bases between. The CDR3 runs to 17 residues. The germline V gene encodes CDR1 KGHSH and CDR2 LQKENI. For the CDR3, the DNA is TGTGCCAGCTCACCTGAGGGACACCTCATCTCTGGAAACACCATATATTTT. Translating gives CASSPEGHLISGNTIYF.

The rearrangement joins TRBV29-1 to TRBJ2-5; a weak D match, TRBD2 (7 bases). This CDR3 contains 14 residues. CDR1 is SQVTM, CDR2 ANQGSEA, per germline. Trimming pared 2 bases from V and 5 bases from J, leaving 15 bases between. CDR3 sequence reads: CSVEWGLAVETQYF. The CDR3 coding sequence is TGCAGCGTTGAATGGGGGCTAGCGGTGGAGACCCAGTACTTC.

The chain recombines TRBV5-1 with TRBJ2-1; 10 bases map to TRBD1. CDR1 and CDR2 (germline): SGHRS, YFSETQ. J was trimmed by 7 bases and V by 0 bases; bases with no gene match: 10. The CDR3 spans 17 residues. The CDR3 is CASSLGPDRGRGNEQFF. CDR3 nucleotides: TGCGCCAGCAGCTTGGGACCTGACAGGGGGCGCGGGAATGAGCAGTTCTTC.

This chain connects TRBV28 to TRBJ1-3; 8 nucleotides match TRBD1. Germline CDR1 and CDR2: MDHEN and SYDVKM. The CDR3 length is 14 residues. J gave up 5 bases and V 5 bases, and 5 bases lay outside the gene matches. The CDR3 sequence: CASSTTGGRNTIYF. The CDR3 region has the DNA TGTGCCAGCAGTACCACAGGGGGAAGAAACACCATATATTTT.